The 6 T cell receptor beta chains below come from one sample, sequenced in a study of human T cells and chemical hapten exposure. The template was total RNA from unfractionated whole blood. TCRdb fed the 5' RACE reads into MiXCR, producing one record per CDR3 protein. There are 120,000 to 150,000 distinct CDR3 sequences in the sample; around 4% occur only once, and more than 1.2% lies in the top ten. These receptors were taken from a female donor in good health.

Many counts were recorded for this clonotype. The chain carries TRBV5-4 and TRBJ2-3; 7 bases are shared with TRBD1. CDR3 length: 15 residues. J lost 1 base, V lost 4 bases, and 6 bases had no gene match. The germline V gene encodes CDR1 SGHNT and CDR2 YYREEE (reference sequence). For the CDR3, the DNA is TGTGCCAGCAGCCCAGGGGGAGCCGGCACAGATACGCAGTATTTT. Protein sequence: CASSPGGAGTDTQYF.

The rearrangement joins TRBV12-3 or TRBV12-4 to TRBJ2-5, with 10 bases lining up with TRBD1. The CDR3 consists of 15 residues. V trimming: 7 bases; J trimming: 5 bases; junction bases outside the gene matches: 10. The CDR3 DNA reads as TGTGCCAGCAAGACAGGGGGCGCGAGGAGTGAGACCCAGTACTTC. It translates to CASKTGGARSETQYF.

This clonotype was found many times. V and J are TRBV2 and TRBJ2-5, with TRBD1 matching over 7 bases. CDR3 length: 17 amino acids. V was pared by 6 bases and J by 0 bases, with 13 bases of the junction left unmatched. In germline, CDR1 is SNHLY, CDR2 FYNNEI. The CDR3 region has the DNA TGTGCCAGCAGCGTGCAGGGGGTGACAGAATACCAAGAGACCCAGTACTTC. This encodes CASSVQGVTEYQETQYF.

The sample holds many counts of this clonotype. The CDR3 loop reads CASSLGQGMNQPQHF. The CDR3, as DNA: TGCGCCAGCAGCTTAGGACAGGGGATGAATCAGCCCCAGCATTTT. The chain links TRBV5-1 to TRBJ1-5; 9 nucleotides agree with TRBD1. The CDR3 length is 15 residues. V dropped 2 bases and J dropped 4; count of bases not matched to a gene: 4. Germline V lookup: CDR1 SGHRS, CDR2 YFSETQ.

There are many counts of this clonotype. This chain uses TRBV7-8 with TRBJ1-1; TRBD1 is a possible D gene (5 bases). V was cut by 5 bases and J by 3 bases, with 10 bases left in between. Germline V gives CDR1 SGHVS, CDR2 FQNEAQ. The CDR3 runs 13 residues. The CDR3 sequence is CASSRRGHTEAFF. The CDR3 DNA reads as TGTGCCAGCAGCCGCCGGGGACACACTGAAGCTTTCTTT.

This clonotype showed up many times. The chain combines TRBV6-1 with TRBJ2-7, with D hard to call. V was clipped by 2 bases and J by 5 bases, with 10 bases between them. Germline assignment: CDR1 MNHNS and CDR2 SASEGT. The CDR3 is 13 residues long. As DNA, the CDR3 is TGTGCCAGCAGTGAACAGGTATTGGACGAGCAGTACTTC. This encodes CASSEQVLDEQYF.